The 20 T cell receptor beta chains below come from one sample, sequenced in a study of blood T cell repertoires in COVID-19. Method: immunoSEQ multiplex PCR; TCRdb's copy keeps in-frame clones and lacks some. In the table there are 150,000 to 200,000 clones, roughly 90% of which are singletons. Sequenced material: PBMCs or T cells enriched from blood (not recorded which). The receptors originated from a woman in her forties or fifties who had recovered from COVID-19.

The count of this clone is one. V and J are TRBV6-4 and TRBJ1-2; the match to TRBD1 covers 11 bases. From germline, CDR1 is MRHNA and CDR2 SNTAGT. The CDR3 sequence is 17 residues long. V dropped 5 bases and J dropped 0; count of bases not matched to a gene: 8. The CDR3 protein is CASSPPGQGVSNYGYTF. CDR3 bases: TGTGCCAGCAGTCCCCCGGGACAGGGGGTCTCTAACTATGGCTACACCTTC.

This clone was counted between two and nine times. The V call is TRBV7-9, the J call TRBJ1-5; no definite D call. Trimming cost V 2 bases and J 6 bases, with 5 bases left between them. The CDR3 has 12 amino acids. The V gene's germline CDR1 is SEHNR and CDR2 FQNEAQ (reference sequence). The CDR3 spells CASSLPGQPQHF. Here the CDR3 DNA reads TGTGCCAGCAGCTTACCGGGTCAGCCCCAGCATTTT. The full variable domain, with the rest looked up from reference TRBV7-9 and TRBJ1-5, is DTGVSQNPRHKITKRGQNVTFRCDPISEHNRLYWYRQTLGQGPEFLTYFQNEAQLEKSRLLSDRFSAERPKGSFSTLEIQRTEQGDSAMYLCASSLPGQPQHFGDGTRLSIL.

As regards this clone: The junction shows a germline mismatch at one end, possibly a read error. Here the CDR3 DNA reads TGTGCTAGCAGCCCGAGACACTTCGCGAACACCGGGGAGCTGTTTTTT. Translation: CASSPRHFANTGELFF. The chain carries TRBV7-7 and TRBJ2-2; D remains ambiguous. The length of the CDR3 is 16 residues. Germline CDR1 is SSHAT and CDR2 is FNYEAQ (reference sequence). The full variable domain, its missing parts supplied by reference TRBV7-7 and TRBJ2-2, is GAGVSQSPRYKVTKRGQDVTLRCDPISSHATLYWYQQALGQGPEFLTYFNYEAQPDKSGLPSDRFSAERPEGSISTLTIQRTEQRDSAMYRCASSPRHFANTGELFFGEGSRLTVL.

The genes are TRBV2 and TRBJ2-7, with TRBD2 identical over 8 bases. The junction had 4 bases not matched to a gene; V was cut back by 2 bases and J by 4 bases. Germline-derived CDR1 and CDR2 are SNHLY and FYNNEI. The CDR3 loop spans 14 amino acids. The CDR3 DNA reads TGTGCCAGCAGTGAAACGACGGGAGGGTACGAGCAGTACTTC. Its protein product is CASSETTGGYEQYF.

This clone showed up just once. CDR3 sequence (DNA): TGTGCCAGCAGCGGGGGACTAGCGGGGTCCTTTAGCTCCTACGAGCAGTACTTC. It specifies CASSGGLAGSFSSYEQYF. The chain combines TRBV9 with TRBJ2-7, with 13 bases aligning to TRBD2. CDR1 SGDLS and CDR2 YYNGEE come from the germline V gene. The CDR3 is 18 amino acids. The trim removed 3 bases at V and 0 bases at J, leaving 9 bases unmatched.

The chain couples TRBV9 to TRBJ1-1; 7 positions match TRBD1. The junction had 0 bases not matched to a gene; V was cut back by 0 bases and J by 4 bases. Germline V gene sequence: CDR1 SGDLS, CDR2 YYNGEE. This CDR3 has 13 residues. This chain's CDR3 is CASSVDRGTEAFF. CDR3 coding DNA: TGTGCCAGCAGCGTAGACAGGGGCACTGAAGCTTTCTTT.

This rearrangement joins TRBV12-3 or TRBV12-4 to TRBJ2-7; no firm D call. The CDR3 is made up of 11 amino acids. V lost 2 bases and J lost 5, with 4 bases in between. CDR3 nucleotides: TGTGCCAGCAGTTTATCGGACGAGCAGTACTTC. Protein: CASSLSDEQYF.

This clone was detected only a few times. The chain has TRBV29-1 and TRBJ1-3, with D tentatively TRBD1 (5 bases). Germline CDR1 reads SQVTM; CDR2 reads ANQGSEA. V lost 4 bases to trimming and J lost 1 base, with 8 bases between them. CDR3 size: 13 residues. The CDR3 loop is CSVAGGSGNTIYF. The CDR3 nucleotides read TGCAGCGTTGCCGGGGGGTCTGGAAACACCATATATTTT.

This clone showed up just once. V is TRBV5-1 and J is TRBJ2-5; tentatively, D is TRBD2 (7 bases). CDR3 length: 16 amino acids. The V gene lost 4 bases and the J gene lost 6 bases, with 22 bases spanning the gap. Germline V CDR1 and CDR2: SGHRS, YFSETQ. CDR3 sequence reads: CASSLNIWGGQKTQYF. The CDR3 coding sequence is TGCGCCAGCAGCCTCAACATCTGGGGGGGGCAGAAGACCCAGTACTTC.

The rearrangement joins TRBV2 to TRBJ2-2; 7 bases fit TRBD1. The length of the CDR3 is 16 residues. The trim removed 2 bases at V and 4 bases at J, leaving 7 bases unmatched. Germline V gene sequence: CDR1 SNHLY, CDR2 FYNNEI. The CDR3 loop reads CASSESISGGTGELFF. The CDR3 region has the DNA TGTGCCAGCAGTGAAAGTATATCAGGGGGCACCGGGGAGCTGTTTTTT. Drawing the rest from reference TRBV2 and TRBJ2-2, the complete variable domain is EPEVTQTPSHQVTQMGQEVILRCVPISNHLYFYWYRQILGQKVEFLVSFYNNEISEKSEIFDDQFSVERPDGSNFTLKIRSTKLEDSAMYFCASSESISGGTGELFFGEGSRLTVL.

The chain couples TRBV7-2 to TRBJ2-5; TRBD2 aligns across 9 bases. This CDR3 has 16 residues. J lost 4 bases, V lost 4 bases, and 10 bases had no gene match. Germline assignment: CDR1 SGHTA and CDR2 FQGNSA. The CDR3 protein is CASSSTRGGAGETQYF. CDR3 DNA sequence: TGTGCCAGCAGCTCCACTCGCGGGGGGGCGGGAGAGACCCAGTACTTC.

The V and J genes are TRBV9 and TRBJ1-1, with 8 bases matching TRBD1. CDR3 size: 14 residues. Germline CDR1 reads SGDLS; CDR2 reads YYNGEE. V shed 3 bases and J 2 bases; nucleotides not matched to a gene: 3. The CDR3 coding sequence is TGTGCCAGCAGCGCTGGACAGGGAAACACTGAAGCTTTCTTT. Encoded protein: CASSAGQGNTEAFF.

V is TRBV9 and J is TRBJ1-2, with a weak D call TRBD1 (5 bases). The CDR3 has 14 residues. Germline CDR1 is SGDLS and CDR2 is YYNGEE. With 3 bases removed from V and 10 bases from J, the gap between germline ends came to 19 bases. The CDR3 bases are TGTGCCAGCAGCGGCAGGGTTCCAACGCGAGACTACACCTTC. It codes for CASSGRVPTRDYTF.

The V and J genes are TRBV12-5 and TRBJ2-7, with TRBD1 matching over 8 bases. The CDR3 loop spans 15 amino acids. The germline V gene encodes CDR1 LGHNT and CDR2 FRNRAP. Trimming removed 1 base from V and 5 bases from J; junction bases left unmatched: 7. In nucleotides, the CDR3 is TGTGCTAGTGGTTTGGGGGGGACAGGAGGAGACGAGCAGTACTTC. It is translated as CASGLGGTGGDEQYF. The full variable domain, with the rest looked up from reference TRBV12-5 and TRBJ2-7, is DARVTQTPRHKVTEMGQEVTMRCQPILGHNTVFWYRQTMMQGLELLAYFRNRAPLDDSGMPKDRFSAEMPDATLATLKIQPSEPRDSAVYFCASGLGGTGGDEQYFGPGTRLTVT.

This sequence joins TRBV11-2 and TRBJ2-1, with D perhaps matching TRBD2 (7 bases). CDR1 is SGHAT, CDR2 FQNNGV, per germline. CDR3 length: 18 amino acids. The V end lost 4 bases, the J end lost 0 bases, and 19 bases lay between the germline ends. The CDR3 bases are TGTGCCAGCAGCTCCCTTCGTGGGGGGGGGCCCTCCTACAATGAGCAGTTCTTC. Protein sequence: CASSSLRGGGPSYNEQFF.

The gene calls are TRBV27 and TRBJ1-1, with no clear D. Trimming took off 6 bases at V and 2 bases at J, with 13 bases between the two ends. The CDR3 is 14 residues long. CDR1 MNHEY and CDR2 SMNVEV come from the germline V gene (reference sequence). The chain's CDR3 is CASRLWLGNTEAFF. CDR3 nucleotides: TGTGCCAGCAGACTATGGTTAGGAAACACTGAAGCTTTCTTT.

The V call is TRBV27, the J call TRBJ1-5; no clear D gene. The germline gives CDR1 MNHEY, CDR2 SMNVEV (reference sequence). The germline V and J ends were trimmed by 10 bases and 4 bases, with 5 bases remaining between them. The CDR3 has 10 residues. Here the CDR3 reads CATLNQPQHF. The CDR3, as DNA: TGTGCCACCCTAAATCAGCCCCAGCATTTT.

This chain connects TRBV11-3 to TRBJ2-1; TRBD1 matches 10 bases. V gave up 6 bases and J gave up 7 bases; unmatched junction bases: 9. The CDR3 sequence is 15 residues long. Germline V gene lookup returns CDR1 SGHNT and CDR2 YENEEA. The CDR3 DNA follows: TGTGCCAGCAGTGACCGGGACAGGGGACGAAATGAGCAGTTCTTC. Amino acids: CASSDRDRGRNEQFF.

This rearrangement joins TRBV29-1 to TRBJ2-1, with TRBD2 matching over 7 bases. CDR3 length: 14 residues. Germline V gives CDR1 SQVTM, CDR2 ANQGSEA. After removal of 7 bases from V and 1 base from J, the junction contained 7 bases not matched to a gene. This CDR3 reads CSGGSGGSYNEQFF. CDR3 DNA sequence: TGCAGCGGTGGTTCCGGGGGGTCCTACAATGAGCAGTTCTTC.

The gene calls are TRBV14 and TRBJ1-4; 8 bases align to TRBD1. With V trimmed by 1 base and J by 6 bases, 4 bases remained unmatched. Germline V lookup: CDR1 SGHDN, CDR2 FVKESK. The CDR3 loop spans 15 amino acids. CDR3 residues: CASSQGTGLYEKLFF. CDR3 nucleotides: TGTGCCAGCAGCCAAGGGACAGGGCTATATGAAAAACTGTTTTTT.